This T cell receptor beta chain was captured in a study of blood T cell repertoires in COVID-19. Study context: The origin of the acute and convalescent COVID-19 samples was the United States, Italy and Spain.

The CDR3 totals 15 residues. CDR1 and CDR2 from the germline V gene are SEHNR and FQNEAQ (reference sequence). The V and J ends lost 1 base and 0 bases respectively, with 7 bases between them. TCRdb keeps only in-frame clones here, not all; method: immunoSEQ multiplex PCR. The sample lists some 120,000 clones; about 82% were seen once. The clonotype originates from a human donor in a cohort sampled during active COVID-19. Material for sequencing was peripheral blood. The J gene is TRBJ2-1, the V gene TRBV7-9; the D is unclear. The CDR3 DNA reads TGTGCCAGCAGCTTAGAGAGTAGCTCCTACAATGAGCAGTTCTTC. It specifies CASSLESSSYNEQFF.